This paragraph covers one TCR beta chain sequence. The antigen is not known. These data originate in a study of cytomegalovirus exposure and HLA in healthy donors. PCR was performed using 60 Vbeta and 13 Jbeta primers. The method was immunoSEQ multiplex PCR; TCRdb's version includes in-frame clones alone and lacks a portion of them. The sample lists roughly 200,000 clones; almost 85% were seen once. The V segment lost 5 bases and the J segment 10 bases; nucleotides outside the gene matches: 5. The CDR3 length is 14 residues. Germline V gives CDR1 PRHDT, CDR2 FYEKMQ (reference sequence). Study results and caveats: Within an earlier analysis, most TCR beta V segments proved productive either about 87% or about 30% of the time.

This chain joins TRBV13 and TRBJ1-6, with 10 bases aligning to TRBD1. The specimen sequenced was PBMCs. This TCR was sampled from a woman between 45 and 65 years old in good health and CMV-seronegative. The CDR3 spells CASSPDRGQSPLHF. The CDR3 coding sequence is TGTGCCAGCAGCCCTGACAGGGGGCAATCACCCCTCCACTTT.